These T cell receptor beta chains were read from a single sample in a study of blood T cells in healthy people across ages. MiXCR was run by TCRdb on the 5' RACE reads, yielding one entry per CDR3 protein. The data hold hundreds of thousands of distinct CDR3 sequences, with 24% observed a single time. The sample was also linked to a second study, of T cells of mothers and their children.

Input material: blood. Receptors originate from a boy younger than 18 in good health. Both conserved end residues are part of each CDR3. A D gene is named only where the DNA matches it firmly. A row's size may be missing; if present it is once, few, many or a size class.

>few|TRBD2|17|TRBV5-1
CASSLGVRLAGYNEQFF
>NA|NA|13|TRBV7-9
CASSSGTRRGYTF
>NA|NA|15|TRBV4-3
CASSQDVAATSEQFF
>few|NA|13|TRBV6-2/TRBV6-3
CASSTQVFYEQYF
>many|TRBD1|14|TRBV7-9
CASTGEQGAWEQYF
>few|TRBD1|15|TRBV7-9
CASSLDWTGGNTIYF
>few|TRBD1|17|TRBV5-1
CASSPKTGGTGGVGQFF
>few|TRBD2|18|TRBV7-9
CASSLPRELAGSSNEQFF
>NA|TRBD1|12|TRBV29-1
CSGTGVHNEQFF
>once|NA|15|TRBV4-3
CASSQGFGGANVLTF
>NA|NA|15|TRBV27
CASSPQGGSTYEQYF
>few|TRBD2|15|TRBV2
CASSQAGGGTDTQYF
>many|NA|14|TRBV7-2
CASSPDRFSYEQYF
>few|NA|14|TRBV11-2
CASSSLTIYYEQYF
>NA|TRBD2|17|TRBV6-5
CASSSPTSGRSYNEQFF
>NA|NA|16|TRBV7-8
CASSLVGIDDENIQYF
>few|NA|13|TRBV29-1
CSVEKGLRDTQYF
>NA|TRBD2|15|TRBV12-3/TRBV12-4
CASRLVGLASETQYF
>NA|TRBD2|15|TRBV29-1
CSVDQAGVSTDTQYF
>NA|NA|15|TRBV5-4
CASSVQGRDNQPQHF
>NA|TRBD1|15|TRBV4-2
CASSQRGTDSYEQYF
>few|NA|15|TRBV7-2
CASSLGVSIQETQYF
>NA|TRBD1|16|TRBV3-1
CASSQDWNRGRREQYF
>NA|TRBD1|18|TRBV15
CATSRDLPGQGSYNEQFF
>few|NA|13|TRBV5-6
CASSLKSGYEQYF
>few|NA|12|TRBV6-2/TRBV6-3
CASRYPTNGYTF